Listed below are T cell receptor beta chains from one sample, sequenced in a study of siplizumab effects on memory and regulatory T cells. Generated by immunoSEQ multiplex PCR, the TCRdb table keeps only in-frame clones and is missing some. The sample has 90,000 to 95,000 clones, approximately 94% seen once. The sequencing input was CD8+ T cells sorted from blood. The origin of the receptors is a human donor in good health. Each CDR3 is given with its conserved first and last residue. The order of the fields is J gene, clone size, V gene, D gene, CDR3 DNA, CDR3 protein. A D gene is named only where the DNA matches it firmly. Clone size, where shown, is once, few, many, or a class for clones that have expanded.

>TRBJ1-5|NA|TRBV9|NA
TGTGCCAGCAGCGTAGCCTGCCCGCTTAGCAATCAGCCCCAGCATTTT
CASSVACPLSNQPQHF
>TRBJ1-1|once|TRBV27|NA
TGTGCCAGCAGTTTATCTGGGGTGCCGCTAGCCACTGAAGCTTTCTTT
CASSLSGVPLATEAFF
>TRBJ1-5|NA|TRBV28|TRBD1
TGTGCCAGCAGTTTGAGACAGGGGGGTCAGCCCCAGCATTTT
CASSLRQGGQPQHF
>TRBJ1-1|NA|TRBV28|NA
TGTGCCAGCAGTCCATGGACAGCCATGAACACTGAAGCTTTCTTT
CASSPWTAMNTEAFF
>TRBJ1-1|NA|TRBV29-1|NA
TGCAGCGTAATGGTTCTGAACACTGAAGCTTTCTTT
CSVMVLNTEAFF
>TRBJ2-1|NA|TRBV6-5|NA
TGTGCCAGCAGTTACTCTGTGTCCATACAGGATGAGCAGTTCTTC
CASSYSVSIQDEQFF
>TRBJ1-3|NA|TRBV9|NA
TGTGCCAGCAGCCCGGAGAGGGGGGTCCTCTCTGGAAACACCATATATTTT
CASSPERGVLSGNTIYF
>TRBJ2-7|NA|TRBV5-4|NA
TGTGCCAGCAGCACCGGCAACAGCCCTAGCAGGGACTTC
CASSTGNSPSRDF
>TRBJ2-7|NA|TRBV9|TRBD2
TGTGCCAGCAGCTTTTACGGGACTAGCTACGAGCAGTACTTC
CASSFYGTSYEQYF
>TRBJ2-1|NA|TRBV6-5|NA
TGTGCCAGCAGTTACTCCCCGGCAGGTTACAATGAGCAGTTCTTC
CASSYSPAGYNEQFF
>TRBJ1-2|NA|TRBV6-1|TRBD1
TGTGCCAGCAGTGAAGCGGGCGGCAGGGGGTCCTATGGCTACACCTTC
CASSEAGGRGSYGYTF
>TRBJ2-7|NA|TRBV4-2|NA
TGTGCCAGCAGCCAAGTGTGGGGCTACGAGCAGTACTTC
CASSQVWGYEQYF
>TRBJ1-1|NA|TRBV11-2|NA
TGTGCCAGCACCACCAACTGGGCGGAAGCTTTCTTT
CASTTNWAEAFF
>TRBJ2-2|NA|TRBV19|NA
TGTGCCAGTAGTATGGGACATTGGACATCCGGGGAGCTGTTTTTT
CASSMGHWTSGELFF
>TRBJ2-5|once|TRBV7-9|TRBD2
TGTGCCAGCAGCCCGACTAGCGGGGATACCCAAGAGACCCAGTACTTC
CASSPTSGDTQETQYF
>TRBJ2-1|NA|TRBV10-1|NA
TGCGCCAGCAGTGACCCCGACAGTCGTATAGGGAATGAGCAGTTCTTC
CASSDPDSRIGNEQFF
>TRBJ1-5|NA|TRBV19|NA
TGTGCCAGTAGTGGGGGCCGACAAGGCAATCAGCCCCAGCATTTT
CASSGGRQGNQPQHF
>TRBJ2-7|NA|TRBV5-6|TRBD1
TGTGCCAGCAGCTTATCGGGGACAGGGGCCTACGAGCAGTACTTC
CASSLSGTGAYEQYF
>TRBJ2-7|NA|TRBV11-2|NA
TGTGCCAGCAGTCTCGAAGAAGGGGAACCCTACGAGCAGTACTTC
CASSLEEGEPYEQYF
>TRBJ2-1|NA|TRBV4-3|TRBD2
TGCGCCAGCAGCCAAGATGTAACTAGCGGATACAATGAGCAGTTCTTC
CASSQDVTSGYNEQFF
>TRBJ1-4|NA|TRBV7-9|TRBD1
TGTGCCAGCAGCTTGGGTCCAGACAGGGCGGCTTTTGAAAAACTGTTTTTT
CASSLGPDRAAFEKLFF
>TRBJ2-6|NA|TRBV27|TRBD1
TGTGCCAGCAGTAAACAGGGGGCGCCTCCAGCCAACGTCCTGACTTTC
CASSKQGAPPANVLTF
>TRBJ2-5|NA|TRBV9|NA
TGTGCCAGCAGCGTAGGGTCGGGGCAAGAGACCCAGTACTTC
CASSVGSGQETQYF
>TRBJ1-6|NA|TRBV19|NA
TGTGCCAGTAGTATTAGGGTGGAGTCCAGCGTCGGTTCACCCCTCCACTTT
CASSIRVESSVGSPLHF
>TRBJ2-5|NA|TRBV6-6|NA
TGTGCCAGCAGTCCTGCTGGACAGCACCAAGAGACCCAGTACTTC
CASSPAGQHQETQYF
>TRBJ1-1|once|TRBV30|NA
TGTGCCTGGAGTGCCGGTATGGGGTTGAACACTGAAGCTTTCTTT
CAWSAGMGLNTEAFF
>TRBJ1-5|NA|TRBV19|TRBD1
TGTGCCAGTGGGTGGGGACAGCAGGGCAATCAGCCCCAGCATTTT
CASGWGQQGNQPQHF
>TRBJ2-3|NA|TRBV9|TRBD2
TGTGCCAGCAGCACCCCGACTAGCGGGTTCACAGATACGCAGTATTTT
CASSTPTSGFTDTQYF
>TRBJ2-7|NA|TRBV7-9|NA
TGTGCCAGCAGTTTCACCGATCTATACGAGCAGTACTTC
CASSFTDLYEQYF
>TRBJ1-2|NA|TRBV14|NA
TGTGCCAGCAGCCAATTTTCGGGGGGCGCGGATCCGGGCTACACCTTC
CASSQFSGGADPGYTF
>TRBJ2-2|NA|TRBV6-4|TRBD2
TGTGCCAGCAGTGCTAGCGGGAGCACCGGGGAGCTGTTTTTT
CASSASGSTGELFF
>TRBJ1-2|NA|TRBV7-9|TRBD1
TGTGCCAGCAGTCGTCGTACGGGACAGGTTTTTGATGGCTACACCTTC
CASSRRTGQVFDGYTF
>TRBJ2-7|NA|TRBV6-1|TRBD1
TGTGCCAGCAGAACCGGGACAGGGTTCCTCTACGAGCAGTACTTC
CASRTGTGFLYEQYF
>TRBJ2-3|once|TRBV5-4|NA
TGTGCCAGCAGCTTGGGGGAGAGCACAGATACGCAGTATTTT
CASSLGESTDTQYF
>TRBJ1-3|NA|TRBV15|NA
TGTGCCACCAGCAGCGGGACACTCTCTGGAAACACCATATATTTT
CATSSGTLSGNTIYF
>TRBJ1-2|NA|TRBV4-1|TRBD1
TGCGCCAGCAGCCAAATTATGACAGGGACGCACTACTATGGCTACACCTTC
CASSQIMTGTHYYGYTF
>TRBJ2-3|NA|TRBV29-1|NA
TGCAGCGGAACGGAGGATACGCGGTATTTT
CSGTEDTRYF
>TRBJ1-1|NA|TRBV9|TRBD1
TGTGCCAGCAGCGTAGGGGACAGACAAGAAGCTTTCTTT
CASSVGDRQEAFF
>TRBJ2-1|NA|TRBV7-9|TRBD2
TGTGCCAGCAGTTTGGGGGCTAGCGGGAGGATTGATGAGCAGTTCTTC
CASSLGASGRIDEQFF
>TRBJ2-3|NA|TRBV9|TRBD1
TGTGCCAGACCCACAGGGGGCGCCAACTGGACAGATACGCAGTATTTT
CARPTGGANWTDTQYF
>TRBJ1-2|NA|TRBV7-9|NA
TGTGCCAGCACCATCCTCGTCGGGGACGGCTACACCTTC
CASTILVGDGYTF
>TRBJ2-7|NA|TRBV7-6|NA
TGTGCCAGCAGCTTGCTCGTAGGGCGGGATTACGAGCAGTACTTC
CASSLLVGRDYEQYF
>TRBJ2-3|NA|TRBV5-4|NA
TGTGCCAGCAGCGAGTGGACTGATACGCAGTATTTT
CASSEWTDTQYF
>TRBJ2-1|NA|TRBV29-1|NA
TGCAGCGCTACGCTTTTGAGCTCCTACAATGAGCAGTTCTTC
CSATLLSSYNEQFF
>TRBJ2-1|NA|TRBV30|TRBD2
TGTGCCTGGAGTCTTAGCGGGATCCCCTCCTACAATGAGCAGTTCTTC
CAWSLSGIPSYNEQFF
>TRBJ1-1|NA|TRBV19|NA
TGTGCCAGTAGTGTGCGCATGACTACTGAAGCTTTCTTT
CASSVRMTTEAFF
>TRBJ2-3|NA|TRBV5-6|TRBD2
TGTGCCAGCAGCTACATTAAGGGCGGGAGCGGCACAGATACGCAGTATTTT
CASSYIKGGSGTDTQYF
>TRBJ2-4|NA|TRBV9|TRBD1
TGTGCCAGCAGCGGCGGACAGGGGCACATTCAGTACTTC
CASSGGQGHIQYF
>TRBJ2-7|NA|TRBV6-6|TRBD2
TGTGCCAGCAGTGGCTCGATAGCGGGGGGGCCCTACGAGCAGTACTTC
CASSGSIAGGPYEQYF
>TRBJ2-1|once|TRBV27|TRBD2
TGTGCCAGCAGTTTCACGGGAGGGCTAAATGAGCAGTTCTTC
CASSFTGGLNEQFF
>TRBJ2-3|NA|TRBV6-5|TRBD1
TGTGCCAGCAGTTACATGGCAGGGGGCAGAGATACGCAGTATTTT
CASSYMAGGRDTQYF
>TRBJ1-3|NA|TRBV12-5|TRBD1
TGTGCTAGTGGTCCGCCGCGGACAGGGGTATATTTT
CASGPPRTGVYF
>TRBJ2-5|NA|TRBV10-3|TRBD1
TGTGCCATCAGTGAGATGGGACAGCAAGAGACCCAGTACTTC
CAISEMGQQETQYF